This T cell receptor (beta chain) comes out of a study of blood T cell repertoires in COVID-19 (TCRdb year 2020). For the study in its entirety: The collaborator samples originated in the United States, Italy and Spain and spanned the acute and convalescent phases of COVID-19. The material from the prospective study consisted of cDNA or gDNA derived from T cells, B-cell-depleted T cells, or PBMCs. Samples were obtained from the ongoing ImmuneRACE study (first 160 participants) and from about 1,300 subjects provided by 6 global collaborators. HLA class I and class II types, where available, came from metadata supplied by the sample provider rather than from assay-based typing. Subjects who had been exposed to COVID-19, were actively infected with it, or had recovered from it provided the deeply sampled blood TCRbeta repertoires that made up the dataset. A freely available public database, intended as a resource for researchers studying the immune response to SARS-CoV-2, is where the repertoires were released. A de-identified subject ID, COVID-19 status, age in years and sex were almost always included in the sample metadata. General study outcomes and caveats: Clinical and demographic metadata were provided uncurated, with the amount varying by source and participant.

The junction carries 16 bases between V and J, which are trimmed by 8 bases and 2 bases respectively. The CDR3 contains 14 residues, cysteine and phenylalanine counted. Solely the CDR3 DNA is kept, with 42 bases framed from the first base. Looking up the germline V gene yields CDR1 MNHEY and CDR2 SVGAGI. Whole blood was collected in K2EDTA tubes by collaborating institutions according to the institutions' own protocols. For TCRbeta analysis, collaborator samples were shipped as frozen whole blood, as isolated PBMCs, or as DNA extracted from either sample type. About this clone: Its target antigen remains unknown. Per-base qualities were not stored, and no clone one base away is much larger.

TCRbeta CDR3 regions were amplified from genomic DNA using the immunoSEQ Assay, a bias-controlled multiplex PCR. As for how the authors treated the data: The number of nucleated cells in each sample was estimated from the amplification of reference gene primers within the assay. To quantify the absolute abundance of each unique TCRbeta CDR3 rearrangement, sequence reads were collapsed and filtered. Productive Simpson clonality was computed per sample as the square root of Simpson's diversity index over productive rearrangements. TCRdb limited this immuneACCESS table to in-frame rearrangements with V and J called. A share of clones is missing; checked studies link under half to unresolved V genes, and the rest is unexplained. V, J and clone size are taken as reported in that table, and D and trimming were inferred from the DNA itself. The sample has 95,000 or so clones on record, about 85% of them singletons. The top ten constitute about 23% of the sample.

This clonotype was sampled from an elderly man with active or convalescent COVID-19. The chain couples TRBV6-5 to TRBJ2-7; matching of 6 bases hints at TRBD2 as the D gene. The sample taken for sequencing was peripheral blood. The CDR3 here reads CASGRTISAYEQYF. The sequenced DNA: TGTGCCAGCGGGAGGACAATTTCGGCCTACGAGCAGTACTTC.